The TCR beta chain described here comes from a study of Ad26.COV2.S vaccination and SARS-CoV-2 variants. About the study: COV1001, an Ad26.COV2.S trial, supplied this vaccine-arm donor. Once, or twice with 56 days between doses, Ad26.COV2.S was given intramuscularly.

As for this clone: The antigen remains undetermined. The sample contains more than one DNA sequence encoding this CDR3.

Overall study results and limits: Placebo recipients trailed vaccine recipients in spike-specific TCR breadth.

Trimming took 2 bases from V and 3 from J, leaving 9 bases between them. This CDR3 is 13 amino acids long. From germline, CDR1 is SGHNT and CDR2 YYREEE (reference sequence). The assay was immunoSEQ multiplex PCR, and TCRdb's table has in-frame clones only and misses some. The table has hundreds of thousands of clones, around 88% seen once; the top ten hold roughly 4.8%. Treatment described: 15 to 20 received Ad26.COV2.S at low or high dose, single or two shots; 5 received placebo; per-sample allocation not given. Day 63 following the first vaccine or placebo injection was when the samples were taken.

Here the sequenced sample was peripheral blood, taken in a trial of Ad26.COV2.S vaccine versus placebo. The J gene is TRBJ2-7, the V gene TRBV5-4; D might be TRBD1 (6 bases). The TCR comes from a person aged 18-65 years who received the Ad26.COV2.S COVID-19 vaccine or a placebo. The CDR3 here is CASSLGGNYEQYF. DNA of the CDR3: TGTGCCAGCAGCTTAGGGGGAAACTACGAGCAGTACTTC.